Below, 28 T cell receptor beta chains from the same sample are listed, as sequenced in a study of blood T cell repertoires in COVID-19. Measured with immunoSEQ multiplex PCR; TCRdb has only the in-frame clones, and not every one. The sample carries about 35,000 clones, around 88% recorded once. Material: peripheral blood. All receptors derive from a woman aged 65 to 85 with active COVID-19.

This chain links TRBV29-1 with TRBJ2-3; maybe TRBD2 (6 bases). This CDR3 is built from 13 residues. Germline lookup yields CDR1 SQVTM and CDR2 ANQGSEA. V was trimmed by 3 bases and J by 5 bases, leaving 12 bases between them. CDR3 sequence reads: CSVEAGRRDTQYF. CDR3 bases: TGCAGCGTTGAGGCAGGGAGGAGAGATACGCAGTATTTT.

This chain uses TRBV5-8 with TRBJ1-2; D is unresolved. V lost 2 bases, J lost 0 bases, and 5 bases lay in between. Germline V gives CDR1 SGHTS, CDR2 YDEGEE. The CDR3 contains 13 residues. CDR3 sequence: CASSFGANYGYTF. CDR3 nucleotides: TGTGCCAGCAGCTTCGGTGCTAACTATGGCTACACCTTC.

The V and J genes are TRBV29-1 and TRBJ2-2, with D possibly being TRBD1 (5 bases). Trimming cost V 3 bases and J 4 bases, with 9 bases left between them. From germline, CDR1 is SQVTM and CDR2 ANQGSEA. This CDR3 contains 13 residues. The CDR3: CSVDRVGTGELFF. In DNA, the CDR3 is TGCAGCGTTGACAGGGTGGGCACCGGGGAGCTGTTTTTT.

This clone was counted between two and nine times. Written as DNA, the CDR3 is TGTGCCAGCAGTTTAGCGGGTCCCAATTCACCCCTCCACTTT. Its translation is CASSLAGPNSPLHF. The gene calls are TRBV28 and TRBJ1-6; D not resolved. There are 14 residues in the CDR3. V lost 2 bases and J lost 7, with 9 bases in between. The germline V gene has CDR1 MDHEN and CDR2 SYDVKM.

This chain uses TRBV21-1 with TRBJ1-3. TRBV21-1 counts as a pseudogene. This CDR3 contains 15 residues. CDR3 sequence reads: CASSPPGVSGNTIYF. CDR3 DNA sequence: TGTGCCAGCAGCCCCCCGGGGGTCTCTGGAAACACCATATATTTT.

V is TRBV5-4 and J is TRBJ1-2; D is possibly TRBD1 (6 bases). Trimming took off 1 base at V and 2 bases at J, with 6 bases between the two ends. This CDR3 comprises 13 residues. From germline, CDR1 is SGHNT and CDR2 YYREEE (reference sequence). DNA of the CDR3: TGTGCCAGCAGCTTGCAGGGGAACTATGGCTACACCTTC. Translated: CASSLQGNYGYTF.

This chain links TRBV5-6 with TRBJ1-1; TRBD1 matches 9 bases. The CDR3 has 14 amino acids. Germline values: CDR1 SGHDT, CDR2 YYEEEE. V gave up 2 bases and J gave up 9 bases; unmatched junction bases: 8. The CDR3 loop is CASSLGQGSIKAFF. The CDR3 DNA follows: TGTGCCAGCAGCTTAGGACAGGGGAGTATCAAAGCTTTCTTT.

J is TRBJ1-6 and V is TRBV7-9; D possibly corresponds to TRBD1 (5 bases). The germline V gene has CDR1 SEHNR and CDR2 FQNEAQ (reference sequence). This CDR3 contains 13 residues. The V and J ends lost 2 bases and 10 bases respectively, with 9 bases between them. As DNA, the CDR3 is TGTGCCAGCAGCTTACAGGGAAGATCACCCCTCCACTTT. This gives the protein CASSLQGRSPLHF.

CDR3 bases: TGTGCCATCGGCAGCAGGGACACTGAAGCTTTCTTT. Residues: CAIGSRDTEAFF. The V and J genes are TRBV10-3 and TRBJ1-1; a possible D gene is TRBD1 (5 bases). V shed 8 bases and J shed 3 bases, with 10 bases lying between them. This CDR3 spans 12 amino acids. The V gene's germline CDR1 is ENHRY and CDR2 SYGVKD.

The V call is TRBV3-1 (or the pseudogene TRBV3-2), the J call TRBJ2-7, with D tentatively TRBD2 (6 bases). Per the germline V gene, CDR1 is LGHDT and CDR2 is YNNKEL (reference sequence). The CDR3 totals 15 residues. The V end was cut by 0 bases, the J end by 3 bases, with 12 bases between. The CDR3: CASSQDGRDFYEQYF. CDR3 nucleotides: TGTGCCAGCAGCCAAGATGGGCGGGACTTCTACGAGCAGTACTTC.

The V and J genes are TRBV18 and TRBJ2-2, with D hard to call. Germline V CDR1 and CDR2: KGHSH, LQKENI. The CDR3 is 15 residues long. V lost 3 bases and J lost 0, with 8 bases in between. The CDR3 loop is CASSPASANTGELFF. The CDR3 DNA is TGTGCCAGCTCACCGGCCTCCGCGAACACCGGGGAGCTGTTTTTT.

The V and J genes are TRBV7-2 and TRBJ2-5, with no clear D. The germline V and J ends were trimmed by 3 bases and 4 bases, with 6 bases remaining between them. Germline V gene data show CDR1 as SGHTA and CDR2 as FQGNSA. This CDR3 has 12 residues. The CDR3: CASSFAGETQYF. The CDR3 DNA reads TGTGCCAGCAGCTTCGCAGGAGAGACCCAGTACTTC.

This chain uses TRBV11-3 with TRBJ1-1; no firm D call. V gave up 8 bases and J gave up 6 bases, with 13 bases separating them. This CDR3 contains 12 residues. CDR1 and CDR2 from the germline V gene are SGHNT and YENEEA. CDR3 coding DNA: TGTGCCAGCGGCCGGGGAGGCTCTGAAGCTTTCTTT. Amino acids: CASGRGGSEAFF.

The chain carries TRBV9 and TRBJ2-1; 8 nucleotides agree with TRBD2. The CDR3 is made up of 15 amino acids. V was clipped by 1 base and J by 9 bases; unmatched bases: 9. Germline V gives CDR1 SGDLS, CDR2 YYNGEE. CDR3 sequence: CASSVNPGGATEQFF. CDR3 nucleotides: TGTGCCAGCAGCGTAAATCCCGGGGGGGCCACTGAGCAGTTCTTC.

V gene TRBV6-2 or TRBV6-3 combines with J gene TRBJ1-1, with D possibly TRBD1 on 5 matching bases. Germline V gene sequence: CDR1 MNHEY, CDR2 SVGEGT. This CDR3 is 15 amino acids long. The V gene lost 5 bases and the J gene lost 0 bases, with 13 bases spanning the gap. DNA for the CDR3: TGTGCCAGCAGTGACTTTGGGGGGATGAACACTGAAGCTTTCTTT. Its protein product is CASSDFGGMNTEAFF.

The CDR3 protein is CASSFGGPYYEQYF. The DNA of the CDR3 is TGCGCCAGCAGCTTTGGAGGGCCCTACTACGAGCAGTACTTC. The chain couples TRBV5-1 to TRBJ2-7; tentative D call: TRBD2 (6 bases). From germline, CDR1 is SGHRS and CDR2 YFSETQ. The CDR3 extends over 14 amino acids. The V gene lost 2 bases and the J gene lost 3 bases, with 12 bases spanning the gap.

V usage is TRBV2 and J usage is TRBJ2-6; 7 bases align to TRBD1. V shed 7 bases, J shed 4 bases, and the junction held 7 bases outside the gene matches. The CDR3 is made up of 15 amino acids. The germline V gene has CDR1 SNHLY and CDR2 FYNNEI. The CDR3 region is CASTSDRLGANVLTF. CDR3 in DNA: TGTGCCAGCACCTCGGACAGGCTCGGGGCCAACGTCCTGACTTTC.

V usage is TRBV2 and J usage is TRBJ1-2; 7 bases agree with TRBD1. This CDR3 region has 13 residues. The germline gives CDR1 SNHLY, CDR2 FYNNEI. Trimming removed 2 bases from V and 4 bases from J; junction bases left unmatched: 1. The CDR3 loop reads CASSEQGVYGYTF. CDR3 DNA: TGTGCCAGCAGTGAACAGGGGGTCTATGGCTACACCTTC.

The rearrangement joins TRBV10-1 to TRBJ2-1; TRBD2 aligns across 7 bases. The length of the CDR3 is 14 residues. V dropped 5 bases and J dropped 6; count of bases not matched to a gene: 7. Germline V gives CDR1 WNHNN, CDR2 SYGVQD (reference sequence). The CDR3 is CASSLSGEGNEQFF. The CDR3, as DNA: TGCGCCAGCAGTCTTTCCGGGGAGGGCAATGAGCAGTTCTTC.

As regards this clone: The sample contains more than one DNA sequence encoding this CDR3. The chain has TRBV10-3 and TRBJ2-7; a weak D match, TRBD2 (5 bases). CDR3 length: 16 amino acids. Germline CDR1 reads ENHRY; CDR2 reads SYGVKD. The germline V and J ends were trimmed by 2 bases and 0 bases, with 14 bases remaining between them. CDR3 bases: TGTGCCATCAGTGAGGGTCTAGCAGACCTCTCCTACGAGCAGTACTTC. Amino acids: CAISEGLADLSYEQYF.

The J gene is TRBJ2-7, the V gene TRBV7-2; D unresolved. CDR1 and CDR2 (germline): SGHTA, FQGNSA. Trimming shortened V by 1 base and J by 4 bases, and 8 bases separated the two germline ends. The CDR3 has 13 residues. CDR3 region: CASSLGIEYEQYF. CDR3 coding DNA: TGTGCCAGCAGCTTAGGTATCGAGTACGAGCAGTACTTC.

The V gene is TRBV2, the J gene TRBJ2-7; tentative D call: TRBD1 (5 bases). The V and J ends lost 10 bases and 3 bases respectively, with 13 bases between them. The CDR3 totals 12 residues. The germline V gene has CDR1 SNHLY and CDR2 FYNNEI. The CDR3, as DNA: TGTGCCATTGGGAACAGGAGCTACGAGCAGTACTTC. The encoded protein is CAIGNRSYEQYF.

The chain uses TRBV2 and TRBJ2-3; 12 nucleotides line up with TRBD2. This CDR3 comprises 15 residues. The germline CDR1 and CDR2 sequences are SNHLY and FYNNEI. V dropped 4 bases and J dropped 5; count of bases not matched to a gene: 4. The CDR3 loop is CASSALAGGGDTQYF. The CDR3 bases are TGTGCCAGCAGTGCACTAGCGGGGGGTGGAGATACGCAGTATTTT.

The chain has TRBV28 and TRBJ1-2; D not resolved. CDR1 and CDR2 from the germline V gene are MDHEN and SYDVKM. CDR3 length equals 14 residues. V lost 6 bases and J lost 3, with 14 bases in between. CDR3 sequence (DNA): TGTGCCAGCAGCCCACCGGGAGGTTACTATGGCTACACCTTC. Translating it yields CASSPPGGYYGYTF.

This sequence joins TRBV20-1 and TRBJ2-5; maybe TRBD2 (5 bases). CDR1 and CDR2 (germline): DFQATT, SNEGSKA (reference sequence). The CDR3 is 11 amino acids. V was cut by 8 bases and J by 5 bases, with 12 bases left in between. The CDR3 here is CSSGIPETQYF. The CDR3 nucleotides are TGCAGTTCCGGGATACCGGAGACCCAGTACTTC.

The chain couples TRBV18 to TRBJ2-5; 11 bases match TRBD2. After removal of 5 bases from V and 2 bases from J, the junction contained 7 bases not matched to a gene. From germline, CDR1 is KGHSH and CDR2 LQKENI. This CDR3 contains 16 residues. CDR3 in amino acids: CASSLTSGGEQETQYF. The CDR3 region has the DNA TGTGCCAGCTCATTAACTAGCGGGGGAGAACAAGAGACCCAGTACTTC.

The genes are TRBV18 and TRBJ2-1, with 8 bases identical to TRBD2. Trimming at V came to 7 bases and at J to 6 bases, leaving 14 bases not matched to a gene. The CDR3 contains 16 residues. Germline CDR1 is KGHSH and CDR2 is LQKENI. The chain's CDR3 is CASFQPGTRASNEQFF. Here the CDR3 DNA reads TGTGCCAGCTTCCAACCCGGGACTAGAGCGTCCAATGAGCAGTTCTTC.

This clone showed up just once. The chain links TRBV2 to TRBJ2-7, with a possible D match to TRBD2 (6 bases). CDR1 is SNHLY, CDR2 FYNNEI, per germline. The V end lost 6 bases, the J end lost 2 bases, and 20 bases lay between the germline ends. The CDR3 has 16 amino acids. Here the CDR3 DNA reads TGTGCCAGCAGAAACGATAATGGACGGAGGGCCTACGAGCAGTACTTC. It translates to CASRNDNGRRAYEQYF.